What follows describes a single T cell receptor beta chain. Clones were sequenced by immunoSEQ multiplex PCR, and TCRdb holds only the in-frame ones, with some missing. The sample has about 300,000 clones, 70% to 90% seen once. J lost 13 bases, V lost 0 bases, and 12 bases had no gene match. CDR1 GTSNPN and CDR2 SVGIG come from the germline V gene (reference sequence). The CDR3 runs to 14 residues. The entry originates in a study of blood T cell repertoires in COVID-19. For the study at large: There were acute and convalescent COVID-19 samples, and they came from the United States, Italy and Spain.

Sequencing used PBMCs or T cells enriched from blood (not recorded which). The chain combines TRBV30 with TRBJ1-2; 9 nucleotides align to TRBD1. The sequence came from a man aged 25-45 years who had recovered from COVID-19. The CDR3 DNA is TGTGCCTGGAGTGTACCCCGGGACAGGGTCTTCAGCACCTTC. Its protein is CAWSVPRDRVFSTF.